Listed below are T cell receptor beta chains from one sample, sequenced in a study of shared clonotypes between healthy human individuals. Clones were sequenced by immunoSEQ multiplex PCR, and TCRdb holds only the in-frame ones, with some missing. The table has some 1,600,000 clones, 95% to 99% seen once. The sample consisted of naive CD4+ T cells sorted from blood. These receptors all stem from a man aged 25-45 years in good health. Both conserved end residues are part of each CDR3. D genes are given only for firm matches. Clone size is stated in some rows and not others, as once, few, many or a class when expanded.

j_call clone_size v_call d_call cdr3_nt cdr3_aa
TRBJ1-5 . TRBV6-9 . TGTGCCAGCAGTCAGGGTCATCAGCCCCAGCATTTT CASSQGHQPQHF
TRBJ2-1 . TRBV11-2 TRBD2 TGTGCCAGCAGACCCCCCGGGACTACACCCTACAATGAGCAGTTCTTC CASRPPGTTPYNEQFF
TRBJ1-5 . TRBV5-4 TRBD1 TGTGCCAGCAGCTTGATGGGACAGGGGGCTAGCAATCAGCCCCAGCATTTT CASSLMGQGASNQPQHF
TRBJ1-2 . TRBV27 TRBD1 TGTGCCAGCAGTGGAAGACGGGACAGGGTTATGAGGGACTATGGCTACACCTTC CASSGRRDRVMRDYGYTF
TRBJ2-2 . TRBV27 TRBD1 TGTGCCAGCCGACAGGGTCCAGTCACCGGGGAGCTGTTTTTT CASRQGPVTGELFF
TRBJ2-7 . TRBV20-1 . TGCAGTGCTCCGGCCCCCCCCGAGCAGTACTTC CSAPAPPEQYF
TRBJ2-7 . TRBV19 TRBD1 TGTGCCGCGCTGAGGGACAGGGGCCGTCCCTACGAGCAGTACTTC CAALRDRGRPYEQYF
TRBJ1-5 . TRBV27 TRBD1 TGTGCCAGCAGTTTGGCACCAGGGGGGGATCAGCCCCAGCATTTT CASSLAPGGDQPQHF
TRBJ2-7 . TRBV19 . TGTGCCACCCGGGGAGACACCTACGAGCAGTACTTC CATRGDTYEQYF
TRBJ2-7 . TRBV6-5 TRBD1 TGTGCCAGCAGACGGGACAGGGTATCGTACGAGCAGTACTTC CASRRDRVSYEQYF
TRBJ2-3 . TRBV5-5 . TGTGCCAGCAGCTTGGGACGGGTCCCCACAGATACGCAGTATTTT CASSLGRVPTDTQYF
TRBJ2-3 . TRBV11-2 . TGTGCCAGCAGCCTCGGACAGATACGGACAGATACGCAGTATTTT CASSLGQIRTDTQYF
TRBJ2-2 . TRBV27 . TGTGCCAGCAGTTTGTACGGGACAAGAAACACCGGGGAGCTGTTTTTT CASSLYGTRNTGELFF
TRBJ1-5 . TRBV28 . TGTGCCAGCAGTCGACGGATTAGCAATCAGCCCCAGCATTTT CASSRRISNQPQHF
TRBJ1-2 . TRBV5-4 TRBD1 TGTGCCAGCAGCTTGGCAGGGGGCACCTATGGCTACACCTTC CASSLAGGTYGYTF
TRBJ2-6 . TRBV11-2 . TGTGCCAGCAGCTTGTTCGGCTCTGGGGCCAACGTCCTGACTTTC CASSLFGSGANVLTF
TRBJ2-7 . TRBV15 TRBD1 TGTGCCACCAGCAGAGGCAGGACGGGACAGAAGAGCTCCTACGAGCAGTACTTC CATSRGRTGQKSSYEQYF
TRBJ2-2 once TRBV7-8 . TGTGCCAGCAGCTTACTAGGCGGGGAGCTGTTTTTT CASSLLGGELFF
TRBJ2-5 . TRBV18 . TGTGCCAGCTCACCACGAGTGGGGCGGGAGACCCAGTACTTC CASSPRVGRETQYF
TRBJ2-7 few TRBV6-1 . TGTGCCAGCAGTCAAGCCGGGGAGAAGCAGTACTTC CASSQAGEKQYF
TRBJ1-1 . TRBV5-6 . TGTGCCAGCAGCTTGTTTTTAGCAGTAGGGGAAACTGAAGCTTTCTTT CASSLFLAVGETEAFF
TRBJ2-3 . TRBV5-5 TRBD1 TGTGCCAGCAGCCAGGGACAGGGCACAGATACGCAGTATTTT CASSQGQGTDTQYF
TRBJ2-2 . TRBV6-5 TRBD2 TGTGCCAGCAGTTACTATTCCGGGACTAGCACCGGGGAGCTGTTTTTT CASSYYSGTSTGELFF
TRBJ1-5 . TRBV4-1 . TGCGCCAGCAGCCAAGAGTTTCGGGATCAGCCCCAGCATTTT CASSQEFRDQPQHF
TRBJ2-7 . TRBV7-3 TRBD2 TGTGCCAGCAGCTTAAAGCGGGGGAGCGAGCAGTACTTT CASSLKRGSEQYF
TRBJ2-1 . TRBV25-1 TRBD2 TGTGCCAGCAGTTATAGCGGGAGGTATGAGCAGTTCTTC CASSYSGRYEQFF
TRBJ2-1 . TRBV19 TRBD2 TGTGCCAGTAGTAACTGGACTAGCGGCGACAATGAGCAGTTCTTC CASSNWTSGDNEQFF
TRBJ2-5 few TRBV5-1 TRBD1 TGCGCCAGCAGCCCGGACAGGGGAAATTCAGAGACCCAGTACTTC CASSPDRGNSETQYF
TRBJ1-2 . TRBV6-6 TRBD1 TGTGCCAGCAGTCCACAGGGGGCTGTCTATGGCTACACCTTC CASSPQGAVYGYTF
TRBJ2-1 . TRBV29-1 TRBD1 TGCAGCACAAACAGGGGCTACAATGAGCAGTTCTTC CSTNRGYNEQFF
TRBJ2-7 . TRBV6-6 . TGTGCCAGCACCTTTTCTCGCGGGGTCTCCTACGAGCAGTACTTC CASTFSRGVSYEQYF
TRBJ2-5 . TRBV15 TRBD2 TGTGCCACCAGCAGAGATTCTGCGGGAGGGCCGTGGGAGACCCAGTACTTC CATSRDSAGGPWETQYF
TRBJ1-1 . TRBV10-3 . TGTGCCATCAGTGACGGGGGGACTCGGAGCAGCACTGAAGCTTTCTTT CAISDGGTRSSTEAFF
TRBJ2-7 . TRBV7-2 . TGTGCCAGCAGCTTAGACACTGGCCGCGGCGAGCAGTACTTC CASSLDTGRGEQYF
TRBJ2-7 once TRBV2 TRBD2 TGTGCCAGCCGATCCGTTAGCGGGAGGGCCCACGAGCAGTACTTC CASRSVSGRAHEQYF
TRBJ2-1 . TRBV15 . TGTGCCACCAGCAGAGCCGACAGGATCACCTACAATGAGCAGTTCTTC CATSRADRITYNEQFF
TRBJ2-1 . TRBV28 . TGTGCCAGCAGCCTCCCCCAATGGTCCTACAATGAGCAGTTCTTC CASSLPQWSYNEQFF
TRBJ2-1 . TRBV4-1 TRBD2 TGCGCCAGCAGCCAAGTCGTAGGACTAGCGGGAATTAATGAGCAGTTCTTC CASSQVVGLAGINEQFF
TRBJ1-3 . TRBV15 . TGTGCCACCGACAAAGGCGGACAGACCTCTGGAAACACCATATATTTT CATDKGGQTSGNTIYF
TRBJ1-2 . TRBV5-1 . TGCGCCAGCAGCTTGGCCGGGCAGGCGGGATCCCGAACGAATTTTCCGATCTATGGCTACACCTTC CASSLAGQAGSRTNFPIYGYTF
TRBJ2-7 . TRBV10-3 . TGTGCCATCAGTGGACCACAGGAAAGCTCCTACGAGCAGTACTTC CAISGPQESSYEQYF
TRBJ2-3 . TRBV6-5 . TGTGCCAGCAGTTACGCGCTGGGGGTCCTCACGCAGTATTTT CASSYALGVLTQYF
TRBJ1-1 . TRBV5-1 . . CASSTSTGIETEAFF
TRBJ2-1 . TRBV9 . TGTGCCAGCAGCGGGGTTGGCCCCTACAATGAGCAGTTCTTC CASSGVGPYNEQFF
TRBJ2-3 . TRBV11-3 TRBD2 TGTGCCAGCAGCTTAGGAGTAGCGGGAGGCGCTCCAGATACGCAGTATTTT CASSLGVAGGAPDTQYF
TRBJ1-5 once TRBV28 . TGTGCCAGCAGTTTGGTTAACGAGAATCAGCCCCAGCATTTT CASSLVNENQPQHF
TRBJ2-1 . TRBV5-4 . TGTGCCAGCAGCTTGGAGCGGCCTTTGAATGAGCAGTTCTTC CASSLERPLNEQFF
TRBJ2-7 . TRBV28 . TGTGCCAGCAGATTTCCCGGATCCCGATACGAGCAGTACTTC CASRFPGSRYEQYF
TRBJ2-7 . TRBV10-1 . TGCGCCAGCAGTGACACCAGGGCGAACGAGCAGTACTTC CASSDTRANEQYF
TRBJ1-4 . TRBV7-7 . TGTGCCAGCAGCTTATCGCCAACGAATGAAAAACTGTTTTTT CASSLSPTNEKLFF
TRBJ2-3 . TRBV11-2 . TGTGCCAGCAGCTCTGGGGGCAGGACGCAGTATTTT CASSSGGRTQYF
TRBJ2-1 once TRBV9 . TGTGCCAGCAGCGCCCCGGCGGAGGGCTACAATGAGCAGTTCTTC CASSAPAEGYNEQFF
TRBJ2-5 . TRBV2 . TGTGCCAGCAGGAGGTTCCAGTACTTC CASRRFQYF
TRBJ1-1 . TRBV7-8 . TGTGCCAGCAGCTTTGGACTGAGAGCTTTCTTT CASSFGLRAFF
TRBJ1-1 once TRBV7-2 . TGTGCCAGCAGCGTGGGACGGGACACTGAAGCTTTCTTT CASSVGRDTEAFF
TRBJ1-1 once TRBV5-1 . TGCGCCAGCAGCAGACAGAAGAACACTGAAGCTTTCTTT CASSRQKNTEAFF
TRBJ2-2 . TRBV5-1 . TGCGCCAGCCGCGAGTTGACCCCCGGCGACACCGGGGAGCTGTTTTTT CASRELTPGDTGELFF